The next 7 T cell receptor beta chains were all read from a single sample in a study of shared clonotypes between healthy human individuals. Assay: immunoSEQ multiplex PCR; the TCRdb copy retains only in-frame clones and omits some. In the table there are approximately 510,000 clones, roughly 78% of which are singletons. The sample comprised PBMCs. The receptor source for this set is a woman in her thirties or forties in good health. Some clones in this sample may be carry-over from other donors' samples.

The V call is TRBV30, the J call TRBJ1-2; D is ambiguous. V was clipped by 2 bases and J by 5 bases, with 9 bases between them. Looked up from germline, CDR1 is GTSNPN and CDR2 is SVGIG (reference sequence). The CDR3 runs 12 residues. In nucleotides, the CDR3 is TGTGCCTGGAGTAGTTGGGCATATGGCTACACCTTC. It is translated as CAWSSWAYGYTF.

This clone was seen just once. As DNA, the CDR3 is TGCGCCAGCAGAAGGACAGGGGGTGAGCAGTTCTTC. Residues: CASRRTGGEQFF. V usage is TRBV4-1 and J usage is TRBJ2-1; TRBD1 matches 10 bases. V lost 6 bases to trimming and J lost 9 bases; unmatched junction nucleotides: 2. Germline CDR1 is MGHRA and CDR2 is YSYEKL. The CDR3 runs to 12 residues.

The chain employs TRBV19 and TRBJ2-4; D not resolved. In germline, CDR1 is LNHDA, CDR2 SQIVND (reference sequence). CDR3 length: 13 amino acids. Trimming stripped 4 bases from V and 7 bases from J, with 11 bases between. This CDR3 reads CASSKSGVNIQYF. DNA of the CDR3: TGTGCCAGTAGTAAGTCAGGTGTTAACATTCAGTACTTC.

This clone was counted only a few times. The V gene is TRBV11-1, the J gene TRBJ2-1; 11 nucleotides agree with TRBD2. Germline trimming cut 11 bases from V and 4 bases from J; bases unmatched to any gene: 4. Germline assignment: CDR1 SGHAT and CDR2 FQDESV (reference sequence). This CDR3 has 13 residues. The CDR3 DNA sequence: TGTGCCTCGGGACTAGCGGTTTACAATGAGCAGTTCTTC. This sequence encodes CASGLAVYNEQFF.

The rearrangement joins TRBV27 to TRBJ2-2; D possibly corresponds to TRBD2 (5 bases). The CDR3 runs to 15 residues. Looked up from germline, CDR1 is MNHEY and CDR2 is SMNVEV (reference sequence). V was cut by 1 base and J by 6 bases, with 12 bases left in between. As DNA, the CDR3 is TGTGCCAGCAGTTTATTCCGGACTCGTGCCGGGGAGCTGTTTTTT. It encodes CASSLFRTRAGELFF.

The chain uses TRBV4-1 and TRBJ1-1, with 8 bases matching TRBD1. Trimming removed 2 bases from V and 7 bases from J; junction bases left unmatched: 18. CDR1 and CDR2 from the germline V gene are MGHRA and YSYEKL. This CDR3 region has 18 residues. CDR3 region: CASSQIQPRGTGAIEAFF. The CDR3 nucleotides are TGCGCCAGCAGCCAAATCCAACCCCGCGGGACAGGAGCCATTGAAGCTTTCTTT.

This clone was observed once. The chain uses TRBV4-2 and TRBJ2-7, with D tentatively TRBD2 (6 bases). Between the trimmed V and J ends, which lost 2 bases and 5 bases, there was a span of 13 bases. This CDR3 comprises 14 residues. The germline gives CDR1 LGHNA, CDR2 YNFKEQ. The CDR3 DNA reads TGTGCCAGCAGCCAATTAACCCGGGAGAACGAGCAGTACTTC. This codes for CASSQLTRENEQYF.